A selection of T cell receptor beta chains follows, all from one sample in a study of blood T cells in healthy people across ages. A single record per CDR3 protein comes from TCRdb applying MiXCR to the 5' RACE reads. The profile shows over a million distinct CDR3 sequences, 35% to 45% of them singletons. Input material: blood. Source of these receptors: a woman between 18 and 29 years old in good health. The CDR3 runs from the conserved cysteine through the conserved F or W. Fields, in order: CDR3 protein, CDR3 DNA, V gene, J gene, D gene, clone size. A D gene is named only where the DNA matches it firmly. The size field is filled for only some rows; it gives once, few, many or a size class.

CDR3 protein: CASSQLDRGETDTQYF
CDR3 DNA: TGTGCCAGCAGCCAGCTGGACAGGGGAGAGACAGATACGCAGTATTTT
V gene: TRBV4-2
J gene: TRBJ2-3
D gene: TRBD1
clone size: many

CDR3 protein: CASSPRVELTYEQYF
CDR3 DNA: TGTGCCAGCAGCCCGCGAGTGGAATTAACCTACGAGCAGTACTTC
V gene: TRBV3-1
J gene: TRBJ2-7
D gene: .
clone size: .

CDR3 protein: CASRGGLEQYF
CDR3 DNA: TGTGCCAGCAGGGGAGGACTCGAGCAGTACTTC
V gene: TRBV28
J gene: TRBJ2-7
D gene: .
clone size: few

CDR3 protein: CASRKTSGGSHTDTQYF
CDR3 DNA: TGTGCCAGCAGGAAAACTAGCGGGGGCTCGCACACAGATACGCAGTATTTT
V gene: TRBV7-2
J gene: TRBJ2-3
D gene: TRBD2
clone size: few

CDR3 protein: CASRWTGGAFF
CDR3 DNA: TGTGCCAGCAGGTGGACAGGGGGAGCTTTCTTT
V gene: TRBV28
J gene: TRBJ1-1
D gene: TRBD1
clone size: few

CDR3 protein: CSVYPGLGDGEQYF
CDR3 DNA: TGCAGCGTGTATCCGGGACTAGGGGACGGCGAGCAGTACTTC
V gene: TRBV29-1
J gene: TRBJ2-7
D gene: TRBD2
clone size: .

CDR3 protein: CASSFPGQGAYEQYF
CDR3 DNA: TGTGCCAGCAGTTTCCCGGGACAGGGGGCATATGAGCAGTACTTC
V gene: TRBV12-3/TRBV12-4
J gene: TRBJ2-7
D gene: TRBD1
clone size: .

CDR3 protein: CASSGTGAHGYTF
CDR3 DNA: TGTGCCAGCAGTGGGACAGGGGCACATGGCTACACCTTC
V gene: TRBV12-3/TRBV12-4
J gene: TRBJ1-2
D gene: TRBD1
clone size: few

CDR3 protein: CASSSGLAGAHEQFF
CDR3 DNA: TGTGCCAGCAGTTCGGGACTAGCGGGAGCACATGAGCAGTTCTTC
V gene: TRBV28
J gene: TRBJ2-1
D gene: TRBD2
clone size: .

CDR3 protein: CSVEAGSGGEQFF
CDR3 DNA: TGCAGCGTTGAAGCCGGGTCTGGGGGGGAGCAGTTCTTC
V gene: TRBV29-1
J gene: TRBJ2-1
D gene: .
clone size: .

CDR3 protein: CASRLTPSYEQYF
CDR3 DNA: TGTGCCAGCAGGTTGACACCGTCCTACGAGCAGTACTTC
V gene: TRBV11-2
J gene: TRBJ2-7
D gene: .
clone size: .

CDR3 protein: CAISDPGRLANYGYTF
CDR3 DNA: TGTGCCATCAGTGACCCGGGACGGCTAGCTAACTATGGCTACACCTTC
V gene: TRBV10-3
J gene: TRBJ1-2
D gene: .
clone size: few

CDR3 protein: CASRYYAGGLYNEQFF
CDR3 DNA: TGTGCCAGCAGGTACTACGCGGGAGGTCTATACAATGAGCAGTTCTTC
V gene: TRBV6-5
J gene: TRBJ2-1
D gene: TRBD2
clone size: .

CDR3 protein: CASSLELRVRYF
CDR3 DNA: TGTGCCAGCAGTTTAGAATTAAGGGTTAGGTATTTT
V gene: TRBV12-3/TRBV12-4
J gene: TRBJ2-3
D gene: .
clone size: .

CDR3 protein: CASSRLRLAKNIQYF
CDR3 DNA: TGTGCCAGCAGTAGGCTACGTCTAGCCAAAAACATTCAGTACTTC
V gene: TRBV5-8
J gene: TRBJ2-4
D gene: .
clone size: once

CDR3 protein: CASSSPSVGCTF
CDR3 DNA: TGTGCCAGCAGCTCCCCCTCCGTTGGCTGCACCTTC
V gene: TRBV7-2
J gene: TRBJ1-2
D gene: .
clone size: .

CDR3 protein: CASSQMPGSVNEQFF
CDR3 DNA: TGCGCCAGCAGCCAAATGCCAGGGTCCGTCAATGAGCAGTTCTTC
V gene: TRBV4-1
J gene: TRBJ2-1
D gene: .
clone size: .

CDR3 protein: CASSVRQKETQYF
CDR3 DNA: TGTGCCAGCAGCGTAAGACAGAAAGAGACCCAGTACTTC
V gene: TRBV9
J gene: TRBJ2-5
D gene: .
clone size: few

CDR3 protein: CASSGAGTESNYGYTF
CDR3 DNA: TGTGCCAGCAGTGGGGCCGGGACAGAGAGTAACTATGGCTACACCTTC
V gene: TRBV2
J gene: TRBJ1-2
D gene: TRBD1
clone size: few

CDR3 protein: CSASTAAQEKLFF
CDR3 DNA: TGCAGTGCTAGTACCGCCGCCCAGGAAAAACTGTTTTTT
V gene: TRBV20-1
J gene: TRBJ1-4
D gene: .
clone size: few

CDR3 protein: CASSPPPSGVYNEQYF
CDR3 DNA: TGTGCCAGCAGCCCGCCTCCTAGCGGGGTTTACAATGAGCAGTACTTC
V gene: TRBV7-9
J gene: TRBJ2-7
D gene: TRBD2
clone size: .

CDR3 protein: CASSLELGGAKNIQYF
CDR3 DNA: TGTGCCAGCAGCTTAGAACTCGGTGGGGCCAAAAACATTCAGTACTTC
V gene: TRBV7-2
J gene: TRBJ2-4
D gene: .
clone size: .

CDR3 protein: CSAAQGVTTDTQYF
CDR3 DNA: TGCAGCGCTGCTCAGGGAGTAACTACAGATACGCAGTATTTT
V gene: TRBV29-1
J gene: TRBJ2-3
D gene: .
clone size: .